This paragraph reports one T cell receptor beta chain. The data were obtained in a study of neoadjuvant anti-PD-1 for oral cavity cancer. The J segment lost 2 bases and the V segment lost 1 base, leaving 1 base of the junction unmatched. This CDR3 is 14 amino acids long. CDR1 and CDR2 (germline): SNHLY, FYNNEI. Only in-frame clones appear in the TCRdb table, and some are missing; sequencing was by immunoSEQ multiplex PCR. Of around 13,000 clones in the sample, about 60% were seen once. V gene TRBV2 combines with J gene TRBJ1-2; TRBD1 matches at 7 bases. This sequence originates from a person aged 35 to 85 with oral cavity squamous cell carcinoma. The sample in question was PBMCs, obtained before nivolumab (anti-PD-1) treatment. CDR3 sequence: CASSEGRGNYGYTF. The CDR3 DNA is TGTGCCAGCAGTGAAGGCAGGGGGAACTATGGCTACACCTTC.